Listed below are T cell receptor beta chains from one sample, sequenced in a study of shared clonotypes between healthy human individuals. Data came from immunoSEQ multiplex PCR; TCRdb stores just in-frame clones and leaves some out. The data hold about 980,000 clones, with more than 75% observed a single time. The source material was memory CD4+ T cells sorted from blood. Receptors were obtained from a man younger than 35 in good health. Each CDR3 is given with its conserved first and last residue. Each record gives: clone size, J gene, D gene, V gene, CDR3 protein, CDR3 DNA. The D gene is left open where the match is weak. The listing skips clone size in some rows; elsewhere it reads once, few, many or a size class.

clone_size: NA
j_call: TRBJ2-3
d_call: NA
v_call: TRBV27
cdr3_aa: CASSTDREGGRADTQYF
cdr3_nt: TGTGCCAGCAGTACGGACAGGGAGGGAGGGCGAGCAGATACGCAGTATTTT

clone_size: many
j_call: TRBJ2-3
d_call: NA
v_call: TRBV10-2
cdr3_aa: CASTMTNPSTDTQYF
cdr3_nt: TGCGCCAGCACTATGACTAACCCTAGCACAGATACGCAGTATTTT

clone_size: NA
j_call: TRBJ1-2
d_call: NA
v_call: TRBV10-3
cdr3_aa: CASTPGTGNYGYTF
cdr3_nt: TGTGCCTCAACCCCAGGGACGGGTAACTATGGCTACACCTTC

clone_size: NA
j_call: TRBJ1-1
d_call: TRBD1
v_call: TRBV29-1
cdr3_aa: CSVGPDRGRGTTEAFF
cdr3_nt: TGCAGCGTTGGCCCCGACAGGGGGCGAGGGACCACTGAAGCTTTCTTT

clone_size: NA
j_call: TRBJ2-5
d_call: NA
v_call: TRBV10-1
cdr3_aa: CASSATLKETQYF
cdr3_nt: TGCGCCAGCAGTGCTACACTAAAAGAGACCCAGTACTTC

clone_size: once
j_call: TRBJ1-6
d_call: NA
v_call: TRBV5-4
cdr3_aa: CASSLAEKSGSPLHF
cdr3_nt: TGTGCCAGCAGCTTGGCCGAAAAAAGCGGTTCACCCCTCCACTTT

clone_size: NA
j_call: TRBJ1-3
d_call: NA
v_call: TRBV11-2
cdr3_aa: CASSGLGFSSGNTIYF
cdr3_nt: TGTGCCAGCAGCGGTCTGGGGTTTTCTTCCGGAAACACCATATATTTT

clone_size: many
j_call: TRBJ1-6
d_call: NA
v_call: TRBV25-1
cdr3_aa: CASSPHRGEGSPLHF
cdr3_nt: TGTGCCAGCAGTCCCCATCGGGGCGAGGGTTCACCCCTCCACTTT

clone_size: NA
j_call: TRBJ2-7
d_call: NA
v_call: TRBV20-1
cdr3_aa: CSAKGVYEQYF
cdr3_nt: TGCAGTGCTAAAGGGGTCTACGAGCAGTACTTC

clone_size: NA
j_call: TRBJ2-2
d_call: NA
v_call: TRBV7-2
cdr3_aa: CASRPSRVEVGELFF
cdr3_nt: TGTGCCAGCAGACCTTCGCGGGTAGAGGTCGGGGAGCTGTTTTTT

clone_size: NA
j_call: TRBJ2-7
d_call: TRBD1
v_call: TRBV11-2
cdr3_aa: CASSSTGGAGLYEQYF
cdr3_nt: TGTGCCAGCAGCTCAACAGGGGGCGCGGGTCTTTACGAGCAGTACTTC

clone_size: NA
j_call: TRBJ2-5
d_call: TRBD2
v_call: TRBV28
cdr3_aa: CASRTVAGGPRETQYF
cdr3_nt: TGTGCCAGCAGGACTGTAGCGGGGGGGCCTAGGGAGACCCAGTACTTC

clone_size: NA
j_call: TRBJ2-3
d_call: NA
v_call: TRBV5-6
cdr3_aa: CASSRGQLITDTQYF
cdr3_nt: TGTGCCAGCAGCCGCGGACAGCTTATCACAGATACGCAGTATTTT

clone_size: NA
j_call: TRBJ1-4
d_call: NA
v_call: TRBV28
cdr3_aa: CASRKWGLENEKLFF
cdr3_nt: TGTGCCAGCAGAAAGTGGGGGCTCGAAAATGAAAAACTGTTTTTT

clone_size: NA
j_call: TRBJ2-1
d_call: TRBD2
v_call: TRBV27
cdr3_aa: CASRRLLAGDSYNEQFF
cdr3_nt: TGTGCCAGCAGGCGGTTACTAGCGGGGGATTCCTACAATGAGCAGTTCTTC

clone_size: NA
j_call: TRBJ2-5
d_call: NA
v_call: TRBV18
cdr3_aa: CASSWREETQYF
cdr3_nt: TGTGCCAGCTCATGGAGGGAAGAGACCCAGTACTTC

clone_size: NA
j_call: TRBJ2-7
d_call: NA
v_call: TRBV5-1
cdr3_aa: CASSLSSYEQYF
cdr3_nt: TGCGCCAGCAGCTTGAGTAGCTACGAGCAGTACTTC

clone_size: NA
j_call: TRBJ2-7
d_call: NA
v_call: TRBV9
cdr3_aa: CASSENPDSYEQYF
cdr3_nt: TGTGCCAGCAGCGAAAACCCCGATTCCTACGAGCAGTACTTC

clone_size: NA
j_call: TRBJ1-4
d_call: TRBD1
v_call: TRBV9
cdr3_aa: CASSTGVGRAKEKLFF
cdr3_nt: TGTGCCAGCAGCACAGGGGTGGGTAGGGCTAAAGAAAAACTGTTTTTT

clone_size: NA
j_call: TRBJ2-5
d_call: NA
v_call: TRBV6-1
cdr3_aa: CASSELGETQYF
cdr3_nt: TGTGCCAGCAGTGAATTAGGAGAGACCCAGTACTTC

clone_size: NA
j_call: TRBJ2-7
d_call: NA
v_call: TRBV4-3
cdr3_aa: CASSQELRGAYEQYF
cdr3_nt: TGCGCCAGCAGCCAAGAGCTGAGGGGGGCCTACGAGCAGTACTTC

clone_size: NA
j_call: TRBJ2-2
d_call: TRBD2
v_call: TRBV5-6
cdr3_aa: CASSLTSGKNTGELFF
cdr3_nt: TGTGCCAGCAGTTTGACTAGCGGGAAGAACACCGGGGAGCTGTTTTTT

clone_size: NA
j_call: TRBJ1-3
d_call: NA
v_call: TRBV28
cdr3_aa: CASSPHRDPSSGNTIYF
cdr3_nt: TGTGCCAGCAGCCCCCACCGGGACCCGAGCTCTGGAAACACCATATATTTT

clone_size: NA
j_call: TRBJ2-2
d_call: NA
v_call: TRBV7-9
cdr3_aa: CASSPPPNTGELFF
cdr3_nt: TGTGCCAGCAGCCCACCGCCTAACACCGGGGAGCTGTTTTTT

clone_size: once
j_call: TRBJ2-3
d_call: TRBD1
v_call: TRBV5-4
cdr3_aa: CASSLVGTGRNTQYF
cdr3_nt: TGTGCCAGCAGCTTGGTGGGGACAGGGCGAAATACGCAGTATTTT

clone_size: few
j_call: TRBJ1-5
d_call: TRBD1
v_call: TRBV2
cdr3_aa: CASRPGQGTYQPQHF
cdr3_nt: TGTGCCAGCCGACCGGGACAGGGGACCTATCAGCCCCAGCATTTT

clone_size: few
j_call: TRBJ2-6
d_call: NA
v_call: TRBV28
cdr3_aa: CASRSPTGGANVLTF
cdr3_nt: TGTGCCAGCAGATCCCCGACAGGCGGGGCCAACGTCCTGACTTTC

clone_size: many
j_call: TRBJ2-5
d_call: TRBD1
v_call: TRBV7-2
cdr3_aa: CASSLRPGTVGETQYF
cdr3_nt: TGTGCCAGCAGCTTAAGGCCCGGGACAGTGGGAGAGACCCAGTACTTC

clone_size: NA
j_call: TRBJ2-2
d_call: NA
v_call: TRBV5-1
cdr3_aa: CASSLRATGTGELFF
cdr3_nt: TGCGCCAGCAGCTTGAGAGCGACGGGTACCGGGGAGCTGTTTTTT

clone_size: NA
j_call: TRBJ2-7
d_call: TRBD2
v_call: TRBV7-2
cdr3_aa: CASSLSHPASGSLVQYF
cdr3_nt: TGTGCCAGCAGCTTAAGTCATCCCGCTAGCGGGAGCCTTGTGCAGTACTTC

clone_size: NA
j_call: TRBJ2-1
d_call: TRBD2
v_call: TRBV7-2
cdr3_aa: CASSSRGSAGERYNEQFF
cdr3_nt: TGTGCCAGCAGCTCGAGGGGTTCGGCGGGGGAAAGATACAATGAGCAGTTCTTC

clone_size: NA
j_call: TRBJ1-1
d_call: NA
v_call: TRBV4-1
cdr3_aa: CASSQDRGNTEAFF
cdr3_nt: TGCGCCAGCAGCCAGGACCGAGGGAACACTGAAGCTTTCTTT

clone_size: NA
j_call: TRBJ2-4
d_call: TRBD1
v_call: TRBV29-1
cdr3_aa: CSARDRIAKNIQYF
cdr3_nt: TGCAGCGCTCGGGACAGAATAGCCAAAAACATTCAGTACTTC

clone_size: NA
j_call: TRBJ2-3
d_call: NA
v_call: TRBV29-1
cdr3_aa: CSVRAGYSTDTQYF
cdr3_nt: TGCAGCGTACGGGCAGGCTACAGCACAGATACGCAGTATTTT

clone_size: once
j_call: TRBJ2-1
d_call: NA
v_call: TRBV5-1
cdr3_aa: CASSLEGRLYNEQFF
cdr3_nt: TGCGCCAGCAGCTTAGAGGGCCGCCTTTACAATGAGCAGTTCTTC

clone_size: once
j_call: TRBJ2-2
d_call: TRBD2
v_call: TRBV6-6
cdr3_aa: CASSYSQAGITGELFF
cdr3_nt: TGTGCCAGCAGTTATTCTCAAGCGGGAATTACCGGGGAGCTGTTTTTT

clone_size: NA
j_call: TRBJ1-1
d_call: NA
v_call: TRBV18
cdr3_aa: CASSPQLNTEAFF
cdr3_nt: TGTGCCAGCTCACCACAGCTGAACACTGAAGCTTTCTTT

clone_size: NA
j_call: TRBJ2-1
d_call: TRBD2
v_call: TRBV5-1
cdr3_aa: CASSTGLAGAFNEQFF
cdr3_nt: TGCGCCAGCAGCACAGGACTAGCGGGAGCGTTCAATGAGCAGTTCTTC

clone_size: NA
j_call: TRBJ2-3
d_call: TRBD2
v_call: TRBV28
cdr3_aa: CASLEHRGGSDTQYF
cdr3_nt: TGTGCCAGCCTCGAACACCGGGGAGGGTCAGATACGCAGTATTTT

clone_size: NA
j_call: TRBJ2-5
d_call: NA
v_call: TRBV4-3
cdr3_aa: CASSQETRTPQYF
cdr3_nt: TGCGCCAGCAGCCAAGAAACTAGGACTCCCCAGTACTTC

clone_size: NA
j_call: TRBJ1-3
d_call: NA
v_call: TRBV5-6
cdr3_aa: CASSRKDRSSGNTIYF
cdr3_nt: TGTGCCAGCAGCCGTAAAGACAGAAGCTCTGGAAACACCATATATTTT

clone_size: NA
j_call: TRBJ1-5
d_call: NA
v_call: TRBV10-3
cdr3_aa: CAISRDGLYNQPQHF
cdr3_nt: TGTGCCATCAGCCGGGACGGGCTCTACAATCAGCCCCAGCATTTT

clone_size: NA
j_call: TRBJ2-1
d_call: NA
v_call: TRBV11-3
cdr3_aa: CASSPDNSYNEQFF
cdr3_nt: TGTGCCAGCAGCCCTGACAACTCCTACAATGAGCAGTTCTTC

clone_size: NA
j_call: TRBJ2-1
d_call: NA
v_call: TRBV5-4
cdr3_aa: CASSLGQAEYNEQFF
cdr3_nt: TGTGCCAGCAGCTTGGGACAGGCAGAATACAATGAGCAGTTCTTC

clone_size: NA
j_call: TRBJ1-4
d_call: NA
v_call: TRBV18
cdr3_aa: CASSPAQAYEKLFF
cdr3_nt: TGTGCCAGCTCACCAGCGCAGGCCTATGAAAAACTGTTTTTT

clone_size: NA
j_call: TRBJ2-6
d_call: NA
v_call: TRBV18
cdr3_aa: CASSRGGGGANVLTF
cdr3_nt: TGTGCCAGCTCACGGGGAGGAGGTGGGGCCAACGTCCTGACTTTC

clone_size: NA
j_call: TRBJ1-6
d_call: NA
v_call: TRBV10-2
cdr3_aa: CASRQQGGVNSPLHF
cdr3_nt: TGCGCCAGCCGGCAACAAGGGGGTGTAAATTCACCCCTCCACTTT

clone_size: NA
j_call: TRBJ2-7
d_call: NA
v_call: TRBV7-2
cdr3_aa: CASSAGTTGPYEQYF
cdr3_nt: TGTGCCAGCAGCGCCGGGACGACTGGGCCTTACGAGCAGTACTTC

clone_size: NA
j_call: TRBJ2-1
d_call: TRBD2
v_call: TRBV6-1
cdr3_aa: CASRGWSGGNEQFF
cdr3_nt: TGTGCCAGCAGGGGATGGAGCGGGGGCAATGAGCAGTTCTTC